The 3 T cell receptor beta chains below come from one sample, sequenced in a study of identical twins. TCRdb independently ran MiXCR on the 5' RACE reads; one entry per CDR3 protein. The sample carries approximately 410,000 distinct CDR3 sequences, approximately 18% recorded once. Sample: naive T cells sorted from blood. All receptors derive from a man in his forties or fifties in good health.

This chain connects TRBV18 to TRBJ1-2; D is unresolved. In germline, CDR1 is KGHSH, CDR2 LQKENI. The germline V and J ends were trimmed by 3 bases and 5 bases, with 10 bases remaining between them. CDR3 length: 13 amino acids. The CDR3 protein is CASSPDLYYGYTF. The CDR3 DNA reads as TGTGCCAGCTCACCCGATCTTTATTATGGCTACACCTTC.

This sequence joins TRBV4-1 and TRBJ2-7; 14 positions match TRBD2. Losses at the gene ends were 4 bases for V and 6 bases for J; bases not matched to a gene: 8. Germline V gene lookup returns CDR1 MGHRA and CDR2 YSYEKL. The CDR3 has 16 residues. The CDR3 sequence: CASSLGLAGGGVEQYF. For the CDR3, the DNA is TGCGCCAGCAGCCTAGGACTAGCGGGGGGTGGTGTCGAGCAGTACTTC.

The chain is built from TRBV6-5 and TRBJ2-7; 10 nucleotides line up with TRBD1. Germline CDR1 and CDR2: MNHEY and SVGAGI. The CDR3 covers 15 residues. V was clipped by 2 bases and J by 6 bases; unmatched bases: 7. This CDR3 reads CASSYGTGVNSEQYF. The CDR3 DNA reads as TGTGCCAGCAGTTACGGGACAGGGGTAAATAGCGAGCAGTACTTC.